What follows are 26 T cell receptor beta chains derived from one specimen sequenced in a study of cytomegalovirus exposure and HLA in healthy donors. Primers for the PCR totalled 60 Vbeta and 13 Jbeta. The table came from immunoSEQ multiplex PCR; TCRdb's copy has only in-frame clones and leaves some out. There are about 100,000 clones in the sample; 84% occur only once, and around 1.2% lies in the top ten. Sequenced: PBMCs. These receptors came from a woman between 18 and 30 years old in good health and CMV-seronegative.

This clone was detected once. V usage is TRBV21-1 and J usage is TRBJ1-1; the D call in the table, TRBD1, was not verified against the DNA. TRBV21-1 is flagged as a pseudogene. This CDR3 has 13 amino acids. CDR3 loop: CASMTTGNTEAFF. The CDR3 nucleotides read TGTGCCAGCATGACGACAGGGAACACTGAAGCTTTCTTT.

The chain employs TRBV12-2 and TRBJ2-7; the table names TRBD2, a call not compared with the DNA. TRBV12-2 is labeled a pseudogene. This CDR3 region has 16 residues. CDR3 loop: CASRLGLAGECYEQYF. The CDR3 DNA sequence: TGTGCAAGTCGCTTAGGCCTAGCGGGAGAGTGCTACGAGCAGTACTTC.

J is TRBJ1-2 and V is TRBV2; D is undetermined. The germline V and J ends were trimmed by 3 bases and 4 bases, with 6 bases remaining between them. Germline V gives CDR1 SNHLY, CDR2 FYNNEI. The CDR3 loop spans 12 amino acids. This CDR3 reads CASSEEIYGYTF. As DNA, the CDR3 is TGTGCCAGCAGTGAGGAGATCTATGGCTACACCTTC.

The chain is built from TRBV7-9 and TRBJ2-7; D possibly corresponds to TRBD2 (5 bases). CDR1 and CDR2 from the germline V gene are SEHNR and FQNEAQ (reference sequence). This CDR3 comprises 12 residues. Trimming took off 6 bases at V and 2 bases at J, with 8 bases between the two ends. This CDR3 reads CASRKGAYEQYF. The CDR3 DNA sequence: TGTGCCAGCAGGAAGGGAGCCTACGAGCAGTACTTC.

This clone was seen more than once but under ten times. The chain carries TRBV6-5 and TRBJ2-7; D may be TRBD2 (6 bases). Germline V lookup: CDR1 MNHEY, CDR2 SVGAGI. CDR3 length: 10 residues. V lost 8 bases to trimming and J lost 6 bases, with 8 bases between them. CDR3 in amino acids: CASGRGEQYF. For the CDR3, the DNA is TGTGCCAGCGGGCGGGGCGAGCAGTACTTC.

This clone was seen once. Germline is not matched at one junction end, which may reflect a read error. The V gene is TRBV7-9, the J gene TRBJ2-7, with 11 bases identical to TRBD2. From germline, CDR1 is SEHNR and CDR2 FQNEAQ (reference sequence). The CDR3 length is 19 residues. CDR3 residues: CSSSLSRGASGRSSYEQYF. CDR3 sequence (DNA): TGTTCCAGCAGCTTATCAAGAGGAGCTAGCGGGAGGTCCTCCTACGAGCAGTACTTC.

This clone was counted only a few times. The rearrangement uses TRBV28 and TRBJ2-2; 8 nucleotides line up with TRBD1. V gave up 6 bases and J gave up 4 bases; unmatched junction bases: 4. The V gene's germline CDR1 is MDHEN and CDR2 SYDVKM. The CDR3 has 14 amino acids. For the CDR3, the DNA is TGTGCCAGCAGCACGGGACAGGCCACCGGGGAGCTGTTTTTT. Protein sequence: CASSTGQATGELFF.

V is TRBV28 and J is TRBJ1-2, with D possibly being TRBD1 (6 bases). V was cut by 2 bases and J by 2 bases, with 12 bases left in between. Per germline, CDR1 MDHEN and CDR2 SYDVKM. This CDR3 region has 15 residues. CDR3 bases: TGTGCCAGCAGTTTAAGGGACATGGACAACTATGGCTACACCTTC. As protein: CASSLRDMDNYGYTF.

This chain connects TRBV9 to TRBJ2-7; 7 bases line up with TRBD1. Germline lookup yields CDR1 SGDLS and CDR2 YYNGEE. The V gene end was trimmed by 4 bases and the J gene end by 6 bases; junction bases not matched to a gene: 16. The CDR3 length is 16 residues. Here the CDR3 DNA reads TGTGCCAGCAGCACCGCCATAGGGGGCGTCTTTGGCGAGCAGTACTTC. It is translated as CASSTAIGGVFGEQYF.

This clone was seen more than once but under ten times. The chain links TRBV7-3 to TRBJ2-1, with 9 bases lining up with TRBD2. The germline V gene has CDR1 SGHTA and CDR2 FQGTGA. This CDR3 contains 16 residues. The V gene end was trimmed by 5 bases and the J gene end by 7 bases; junction bases not matched to a gene: 12. CDR3 protein: CASSLVAGVGVNEQFF. The DNA of the CDR3 is TGTGCCAGCAGCCTCGTAGCGGGAGTTGGGGTGAATGAGCAGTTCTTC.

This chain uses TRBV27 with TRBJ2-5; 7 bases map to TRBD2. The CDR3 has 15 amino acids. V was pared by 6 bases and J by 3 bases, with 10 bases of the junction left unmatched. Germline V lookup: CDR1 MNHEY, CDR2 SMNVEV (reference sequence). DNA of the CDR3: TGTGCCAGCAGCATGATCTGGGGAGGGGAAGAGACCCAGTACTTC. Translation gives CASSMIWGGEETQYF.

This chain joins TRBV30 and TRBJ1-4, with a weak D call TRBD1 (5 bases). Germline CDR1 reads GTSNPN; CDR2 reads SVGIG (reference sequence). This CDR3 is built from 14 residues. With 1 base removed from V and 4 bases from J, the gap between germline ends came to 10 bases. In nucleotides, the CDR3 is TGTGCCTGGAGTGGCCGGAGGGGTAATGAAAAACTGTTTTTT. This codes for CAWSGRRGNEKLFF.

The chain combines TRBV28 with TRBJ2-7, with 9 bases matching TRBD1. After removal of 6 bases from V and 3 bases from J, the junction contained 6 bases not matched to a gene. Germline V gives CDR1 MDHEN, CDR2 SYDVKM. This CDR3 is 14 amino acids long. CDR3 in amino acids: CASRVRDRVYEQYF. As DNA, the CDR3 is TGTGCCAGCAGAGTCCGGGACAGGGTCTACGAGCAGTACTTC. The entire variable domain, with the rest obtained from reference TRBV28 and TRBJ2-7, is as follows: DVKVTQSSRYLVKRTGEKVFLECVQDMDHENMFWYRQDPGLGLRLIYFSYDVKMKEKGDIPEGYSVSREKKERFSLILESASTNQTSMYLCASRVRDRVYEQYFGPGTRLTVT.

CDR3 DNA sequence: TGCGCCAGCAGCTTGAACTCGGGGGGCGCGGAGACCCAGTACTTC. As protein: CASSLNSGGAETQYF. The chain couples TRBV5-1 to TRBJ2-5, with D possibly matching TRBD2 (7 bases). CDR3 size: 15 residues. Germline V gene data show CDR1 as SGHRS and CDR2 as YFSETQ. Trimming cost V 1 base and J 5 bases, with 15 bases left between them.

This chain uses TRBV7-9 with TRBJ1-2; D perhaps matches TRBD1 (6 bases). The germline V gene encodes CDR1 SEHNR and CDR2 FQNEAQ (reference sequence). V lost 5 bases to trimming and J lost 2 bases, with 9 bases between them. CDR3 length equals 13 residues. The CDR3 coding sequence is TGTGCCAGCAGCCCGGGACACAACTATGGCTACACCTTC. It codes for CASSPGHNYGYTF.

The chain combines TRBV10-3 with TRBJ2-5; 7 nucleotides line up with TRBD1. The trim removed 6 bases at V and 3 bases at J, leaving 4 bases unmatched. The length of the CDR3 is 13 residues. Germline V gives CDR1 ENHRY, CDR2 SYGVKD. CDR3 nucleotide sequence: TGTGCCATCAGCCCCGGGACAGAAGAGACCCAGTACTTC. This encodes CAISPGTEETQYF.

The rearrangement links TRBV28 to TRBJ1-5, with D uncertain. V shed 5 bases and J shed 7 bases, with 15 bases lying between them. The CDR3 has 14 amino acids. Germline V gene lookup returns CDR1 MDHEN and CDR2 SYDVKM. CDR3 coding DNA: TGTGCCAGCAGTCTACGTCCGATGGTCCAGCCCCAGCATTTT. It is translated as CASSLRPMVQPQHF.

Notes on this clone: At one end, the junction sequence differs from germline, possibly due to a read error. V gene TRBV7-9 combines with J gene TRBJ2-1; TRBD2 matches 8 bases. Germline CDR1 is SEHNR and CDR2 is FQNEAQ (reference sequence). This CDR3 has 12 amino acids. CDR3 sequence (DNA): TGTTCCAGCAGCTTAAGCGGGGGTGAGCAGTTCTTC. It yields the protein CSSSLSGGEQFF.

Here the CDR3 DNA reads TGTGCCAGCAGCTTAGAGGCGCAGGTCGAGCAGTACTTC. Translating gives CASSLEAQVEQYF. The V call is TRBV7-2, the J call TRBJ2-7; D not certain. The CDR3 contains 13 residues. V was clipped by 1 base and J by 6 bases, with 10 bases between them. Germline V lookup: CDR1 SGHTA, CDR2 FQGNSA.

The rearrangement links TRBV7-2 to TRBJ2-3; D unclear. With 3 bases removed from V and 2 bases from J, the gap between germline ends came to 9 bases. The CDR3 is 14 amino acids. Germline V lookup: CDR1 SGHTA, CDR2 FQGNSA. The CDR3 spells CASSFVQNTDTQYF. In DNA form, the CDR3 reads TGTGCCAGCAGCTTCGTTCAGAACACAGATACGCAGTATTTT. Together with reference TRBV7-2 and TRBJ2-3, the CDR3 gives the full variable domain: GAGVSQSPSNKVTEKGKDVELRCDPISGHTALYWYRQSLGQGLEFLIYFQGNSAPDKSGLPSDRFSAERTGGSVSTLTIQRTQQEDSAVYLCASSFVQNTDTQYFGPGTRLTVL.

The CDR3 spells CASNKGAENYEQYF. CDR3 in DNA: TGTGCCTCCAACAAAGGGGCAGAAAACTACGAGCAGTACTTC. The chain uses TRBV6-5 and TRBJ2-7; possible D gene TRBD1, 5 bases. In germline, CDR1 is MNHEY, CDR2 SVGAGI. Deletions cut 11 bases from V and 3 bases from J, with 20 bases between. The CDR3 runs 14 residues.

CDR3 loop: CASSPSSGSRSDTQYF. As DNA, the CDR3 is TGTGCCAGCAGTCCGTCTAGCGGGAGTAGGTCAGATACGCAGTATTTT. The chain recombines TRBV6-6 with TRBJ2-3; 10 bases line up with TRBD2. J gave up 4 bases and V 5 bases, and 9 bases lay outside the gene matches. The CDR3 sequence is 16 residues long. Germline-derived CDR1 and CDR2 are MNHNY and SVGAGI (reference sequence).

This chain joins TRBV28 and TRBJ2-7, with TRBD2 matching 7 bases. The CDR3 is made up of 15 amino acids. V was clipped by 3 bases and J by 2 bases; unmatched bases: 7. CDR1 is MDHEN, CDR2 SYDVKM, per germline. CDR3 bases: TGTGCCAGCAGTTTTTCAGCGGGGCGAGCCTACGAGCAGTACTTC. Protein sequence: CASSFSAGRAYEQYF.

The chain couples TRBV19 to TRBJ2-1; 10 positions agree with TRBD2. This CDR3 is built from 15 residues. Trimming cost V 6 bases and J 8 bases; bases outside gene matches: 10. Germline V gene sequence: CDR1 LNHDA, CDR2 SQIVND (reference sequence). The CDR3: CASRSLAGEADEQFF. DNA of the CDR3: TGTGCCAGTAGATCCCTAGCGGGAGAAGCGGATGAGCAGTTCTTC. Drawing the rest from reference TRBV19 and TRBJ2-1, the complete variable domain is DGGITQSPKYLFRKEGQNVTLSCEQNLNHDAMYWYRQDPGQGLRLIYYSQIVNDFQKGDIAEGYSVSREKKESFPLTVTSAQKNPTAFYLCASRSLAGEADEQFFGPGTRLTVL.

J is TRBJ2-7 and V is TRBV7-8, with TRBD1 as a possible D gene (6 bases). V lost 1 base, J lost 3 bases, and 13 bases lay in between. Germline CDR1 and CDR2: SGHVS and FQNEAQ. CDR3 length: 15 residues. The CDR3 spells CASSLVPRDNYEQYF. As DNA, the CDR3 is TGTGCCAGCAGCTTAGTACCCAGGGACAACTACGAGCAGTACTTC.

This chain uses TRBV15 with TRBJ1-4, with D tentatively TRBD1 (6 bases). Per germline, CDR1 LNHNV and CDR2 YYDKDF (reference sequence). The CDR3 totals 15 residues. V lost 2 bases, J lost 8 bases, and 15 bases lay in between. CDR3 amino acids: CATSRYRESREKLFF. The CDR3, as DNA: TGTGCCACCAGCAGATACAGGGAAAGTAGGGAAAAACTGTTTTTT.